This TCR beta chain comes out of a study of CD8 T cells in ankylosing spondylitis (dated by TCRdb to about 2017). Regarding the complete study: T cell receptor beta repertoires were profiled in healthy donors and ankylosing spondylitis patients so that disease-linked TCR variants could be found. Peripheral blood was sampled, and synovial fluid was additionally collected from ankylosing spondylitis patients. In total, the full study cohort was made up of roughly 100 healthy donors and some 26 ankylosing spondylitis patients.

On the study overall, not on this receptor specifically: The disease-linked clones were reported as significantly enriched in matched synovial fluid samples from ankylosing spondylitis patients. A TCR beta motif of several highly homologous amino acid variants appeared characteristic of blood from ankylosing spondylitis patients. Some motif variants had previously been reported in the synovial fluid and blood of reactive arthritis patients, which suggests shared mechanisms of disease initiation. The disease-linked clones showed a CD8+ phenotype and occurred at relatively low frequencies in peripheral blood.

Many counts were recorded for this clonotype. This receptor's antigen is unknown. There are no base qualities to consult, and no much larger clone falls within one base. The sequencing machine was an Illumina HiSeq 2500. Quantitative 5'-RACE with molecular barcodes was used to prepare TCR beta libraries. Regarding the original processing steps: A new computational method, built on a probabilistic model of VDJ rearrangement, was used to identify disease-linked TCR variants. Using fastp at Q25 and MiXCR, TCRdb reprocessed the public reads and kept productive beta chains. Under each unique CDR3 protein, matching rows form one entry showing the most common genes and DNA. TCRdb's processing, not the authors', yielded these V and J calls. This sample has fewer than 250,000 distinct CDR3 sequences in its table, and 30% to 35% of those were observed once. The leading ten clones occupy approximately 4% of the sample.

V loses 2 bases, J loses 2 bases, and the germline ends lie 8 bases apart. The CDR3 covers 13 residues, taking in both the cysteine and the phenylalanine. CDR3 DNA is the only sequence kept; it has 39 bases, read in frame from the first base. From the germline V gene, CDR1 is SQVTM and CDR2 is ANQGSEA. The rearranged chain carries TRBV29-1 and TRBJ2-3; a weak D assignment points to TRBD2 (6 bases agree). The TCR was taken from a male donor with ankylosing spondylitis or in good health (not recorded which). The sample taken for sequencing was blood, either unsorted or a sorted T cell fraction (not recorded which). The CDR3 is CSVESGVTDTQYF. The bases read TGCAGCGTTGAATCGGGGGTCACAGATACGCAGTATTTT.